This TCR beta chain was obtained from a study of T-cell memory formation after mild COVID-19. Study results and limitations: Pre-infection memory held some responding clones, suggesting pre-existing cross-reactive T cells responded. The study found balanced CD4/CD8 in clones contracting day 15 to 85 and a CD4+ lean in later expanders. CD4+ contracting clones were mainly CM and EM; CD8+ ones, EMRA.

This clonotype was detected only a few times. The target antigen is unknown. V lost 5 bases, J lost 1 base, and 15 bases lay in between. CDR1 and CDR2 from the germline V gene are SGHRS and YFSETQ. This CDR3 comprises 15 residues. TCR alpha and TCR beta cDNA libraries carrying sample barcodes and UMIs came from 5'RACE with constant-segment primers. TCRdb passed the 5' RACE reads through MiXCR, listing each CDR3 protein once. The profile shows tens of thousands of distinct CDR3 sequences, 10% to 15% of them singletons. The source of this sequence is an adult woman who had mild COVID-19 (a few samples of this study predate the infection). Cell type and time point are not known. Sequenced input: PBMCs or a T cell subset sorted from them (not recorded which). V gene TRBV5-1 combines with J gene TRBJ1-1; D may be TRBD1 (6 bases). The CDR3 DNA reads TGCGCCAGCAGGGTAACAGGGTTCGGGAACACTGAAGCTTTCTTT. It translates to CASRVTGFGNTEAFF. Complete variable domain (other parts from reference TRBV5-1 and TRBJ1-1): KAGVTQTPRYLIKTRGQQVTLSCSPISGHRSVSWYQQTPGQGLQFLFEYFSETQRNKGNFPGRFSGRQFSNSRSEMNVSTLELGDSALYLCASRVTGFGNTEAFFGQGTRLTVV.